The 11 T cell receptor beta chains given below trace back to one sample, sequenced in a study of identical twins. MiXCR, run by TCRdb on the 5' RACE reads, gives a single entry per CDR3 protein. The sample has 570,000 or so distinct CDR3 sequences, more than 9% seen once. These data also formed part of another study, on yellow fever vaccine responses in identical twins.

Sequenced sample: PBMCs. These receptors were taken from a woman between 18 and 29 years old in good health.

This clonotype was counted at least ten times. The genes are TRBV6-4 and TRBJ2-3; D is perhaps TRBD2 (5 bases). V lost 0 bases to trimming and J lost 1 base, with 8 bases between them. The germline gives CDR1 MRHNA, CDR2 SNTAGT. The CDR3 has 15 residues. CDR3 loop: CASSDSRTGTDTQYF. In nucleotides, the CDR3 is TGTGCCAGCAGTGACTCTCGGACTGGCACAGATACGCAGTATTTT.

The sample holds a few counts of this clonotype. This chain links TRBV7-2 with TRBJ1-1; D may be TRBD1 (5 bases). Deletions cut 4 bases from V and 11 bases from J, with 17 bases between. CDR1 is SGHTA, CDR2 FQGNSA, per germline. CDR3 length: 13 residues. CDR3 DNA sequence: TGTGCCAGCAGCTCATACCGGGACCAGGAGGCTTTCTTT. Translating gives CASSSYRDQEAFF.

This clonotype has a handful of counts. For the CDR3, the DNA is TGTGCCACCAGCAGATTGGGGGGCGGCAATCAGCCCCAGCATTTT. This sequence encodes CATSRLGGGNQPQHF. The chain recombines TRBV15 with TRBJ1-5; the D gene is possibly TRBD1 (6 bases). The germline V and J ends were trimmed by 2 bases and 2 bases, with 10 bases remaining between them. Germline CDR1 reads LNHNV; CDR2 reads YYDKDF (reference sequence). CDR3 size: 15 residues.

The chain couples TRBV28 to TRBJ2-7, with 9 bases lining up with TRBD2. Germline lookup yields CDR1 MDHEN and CDR2 SYDVKM. Unmatched junction bases numbered 7, after V lost 5 bases and J lost 2 bases. This CDR3 has 15 amino acids. The CDR3 DNA is TGTGCCAGCAGTCTACTAGCGGGCCCTACCTACGAGCAGTACTTC. It codes for CASSLLAGPTYEQYF.

Points on this clonotype: This may arise from a read error, as a much more abundant clone is one base away. The chain links TRBV7-2 to TRBJ2-1; 8 positions match TRBD2. V trimming: 3 bases; J trimming: 12 bases; junction bases outside the gene matches: 13. In germline, CDR1 is SGHTA, CDR2 FQGNSA. The CDR3 loop spans 15 amino acids. CDR3 amino acids: CASSLSSGGARVQFF. The CDR3 coding sequence is TGTGCCAGCAGCTTGAGCTCCGGGGGGGCCAGGGTGCAGTTCTTC.

The chain is built from TRBV12-3 or TRBV12-4 and TRBJ1-5; D gene ambiguous. CDR3 length equals 15 residues. Trimming cost V 2 bases and J 0 bases, with 8 bases left between them. CDR3 loop: CASSLNPDSNQPQHF. The CDR3 DNA reads TGTGCCAGCAGTTTAAACCCCGATAGCAATCAGCCCCAGCATTTT.

This clonotype was recorded at least ten times. This chain uses TRBV6-1 with TRBJ2-5; 9 bases agree with TRBD2. Germline trimming cut 7 bases from V and 5 bases from J; bases unmatched to any gene: 11. CDR1 is MNHNS, CDR2 SASEGT, per germline. The CDR3 has 15 amino acids. The CDR3 sequence: CASNSRGGARETQYF. Written as DNA, the CDR3 is TGTGCCAGCAACTCGCGGGGGGGGGCCCGGGAGACCCAGTACTTC.

The chain links TRBV5-6 to TRBJ2-1; TRBD2 matches 8 bases. Losses at the gene ends were 0 bases for V and 6 bases for J; bases not matched to a gene: 8. Germline assignment: CDR1 SGHDT and CDR2 YYEEEE. This CDR3 comprises 16 residues. The CDR3 here is CASSLALAGPPNEQFF. DNA of the CDR3: TGTGCCAGCAGCTTGGCCCTAGCGGGTCCTCCCAATGAGCAGTTCTTC.

This sequence joins TRBV19 and TRBJ1-1; TRBD1 agrees at 8 bases. The CDR3 runs 15 residues. Germline V lookup: CDR1 LNHDA, CDR2 SQIVND (reference sequence). After removal of 8 bases from V and 1 base from J, the junction contained 9 bases not matched to a gene. The CDR3 loop reads CASGETGTGNTEAFF. As DNA, the CDR3 is TGTGCCAGTGGAGAAACCGGGACAGGGAACACTGAAGCTTTCTTT.

V is TRBV4-3 and J is TRBJ2-3; TRBD2 matches at 13 bases. The CDR3 is 19 residues long. Germline V gene data show CDR1 as LGHNA and CDR2 as YSLEER. Losses at the gene ends were 0 bases for V and 0 bases for J; bases not matched to a gene: 6. CDR3 nucleotide sequence: TGCGCCAGCAGCCAAGACTGGACTAGCGGGGGTGCTAGCACAGATACGCAGTATTTT. Translated: CASSQDWTSGGASTDTQYF.

This clonotype was recorded many times. CDR3 loop: CASREGDTEAFF. In nucleotides, the CDR3 is TGTGCCAGCAGAGAGGGGGACACTGAAGCTTTCTTT. V and J are TRBV5-6 and TRBJ1-1; TRBD1 might be the D (6 bases). CDR1 and CDR2 (germline): SGHDT, YYEEEE. This CDR3 is 12 amino acids long. Trimming shortened V by 5 bases and J by 3 bases, and 8 bases separated the two germline ends.